This record covers a single T cell receptor beta chain. The record originates from a study of OX40 agonist ivuxolimab in advanced cancers. Study-wide context: Hepatocellular carcinoma, melanoma, renal cell or head and neck cancer was diagnosed in the dose-escalation patients.

Measured with immunoSEQ multiplex PCR; TCRdb has only the in-frame clones, and not every one. The sample has tens of thousands of clones, 78% seen once. At cycle 4 day 1, cycle 7 day 1, and baseline, blood was sampled. The CDR3 has 18 residues. Germline-derived CDR1 and CDR2 are MGHRA and YSYEKL. V lost 1 base and J 0 bases, leaving 13 bases between the germline ends. The source material was CD4+ or CD8+ T cells sorted from blood, sampled in a trial of the OX40 agonist ivuxolimab. The rearrangement joins TRBV4-1 to TRBJ1-6; D gene uncertain. This receptor was taken from an adult with an advanced solid tumor such as melanoma, head and neck, liver or kidney cancer. The CDR3 here is CASSQGVGSSSYNSPLHF. CDR3 DNA: TGCGCCAGCAGCCAAGGTGTCGGATCGAGCTCCTATAATTCACCCCTCCACTTT.